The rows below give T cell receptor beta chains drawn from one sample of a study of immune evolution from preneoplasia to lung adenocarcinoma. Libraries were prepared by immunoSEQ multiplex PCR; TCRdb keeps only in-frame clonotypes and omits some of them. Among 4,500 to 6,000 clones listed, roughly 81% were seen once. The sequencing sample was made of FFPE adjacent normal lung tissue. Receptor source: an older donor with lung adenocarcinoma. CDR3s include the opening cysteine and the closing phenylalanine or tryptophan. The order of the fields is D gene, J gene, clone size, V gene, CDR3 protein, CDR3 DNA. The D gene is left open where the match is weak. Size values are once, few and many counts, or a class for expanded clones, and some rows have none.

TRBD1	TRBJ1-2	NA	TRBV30	CAWRPPGTGAGYTF	TGTGCCTGGAGACCTCCCGGTACAGGGGCTGGCTACACCTTC
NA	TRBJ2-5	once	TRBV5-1	CASSIGTRETQYF	TGCGCCAGCAGCATCGGGACAAGAGAGACCCAGTACTTC
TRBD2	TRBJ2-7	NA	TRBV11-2	CASSETSFEQYF	TGTGCCAGCAGCGAGACTAGCTTCGAGCAGTACTTC
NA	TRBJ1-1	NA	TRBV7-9	CASSLGQGTEAFF	TGTGCCAGCAGCTTAGGGCAGGGCACTGAAGCTTTCTTT
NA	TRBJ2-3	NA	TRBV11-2	CASSFVVTDTQYF	TGTGCCAGCAGCTTTGTCGTCACAGATACGCAGTATTTT
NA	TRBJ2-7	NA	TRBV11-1	CASSLFFGEQYF	TGTGCCAGCAGCTTATTTTTCGGGGAGCAGTACTTC
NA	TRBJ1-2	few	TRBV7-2	CASSLDSFYGYTF	TGTGCCAGCAGCTTGGACAGTTTCTATGGCTACACCTTC
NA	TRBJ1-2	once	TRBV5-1	CASSLDSFDGYTF	TGCGCCAGCAGTTTGGACAGTTTTGATGGCTACACCTTC
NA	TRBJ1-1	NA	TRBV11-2	CASSLVGRNTEAFF	TGTGCCAGCAGCTTGGTGGGAAGGAACACTGAAGCTTTCTTT
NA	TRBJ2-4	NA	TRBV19	CASSNGDLGKNIQYF	TGTGCCAGTAGTAACGGGGATTTGGGCAAAAACATTCAGTACTTC
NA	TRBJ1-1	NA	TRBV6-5	CASSYQLSGQAFF	TGTGCCAGCAGTTACCAGTTGTCAGGGCAAGCTTTCTTT
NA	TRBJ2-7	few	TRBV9	CASSAWTECLYEQYF	TGTGCCAGCAGCGCCTGGACAGAATGCCTCTACGAGCAGTACTTC
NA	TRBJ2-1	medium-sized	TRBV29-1	CSVPARESYNEQFF	TGCAGCGTTCCAGCCCGGGAGTCCTACAATGAGCAGTTCTTC
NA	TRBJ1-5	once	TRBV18	CASSPGGVGENQPQHF	TGTGCCAGCTCACCAGGAGGGGTGGGGGAAAATCAGCCCCAGCATTTT
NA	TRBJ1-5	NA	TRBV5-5	CASSPGGGWGQPQHF	TGTGCCAGCAGCCCTGGGGGGGGATGGGGACAGCCCCAGCATTTT
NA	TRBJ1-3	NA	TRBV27	CASSSPVGNTIYF	TGTGCCAGCAGTTCCCCTGTAGGAAACACCATATATTTT
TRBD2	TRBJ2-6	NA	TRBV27	CASTASGIPGANVLTF	TGTGCCAGCACGGCTAGCGGGATACCAGGGGCCAACGTCCTGACTTTC
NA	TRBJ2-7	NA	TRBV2	CASSGGGRSYEQYF	TGTGCCAGCAGTGGCGGCGGCCGCTCCTACGAGCAGTACTTC
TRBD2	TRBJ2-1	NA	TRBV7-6	CASSSGTSGYNEQFF	TGTGCCAGCAGCTCAGGGACTAGCGGCTACAATGAGCAGTTCTTC
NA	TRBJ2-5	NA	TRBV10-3	CAISESTGTETQYF	TGTGCCATCAGTGAGTCAACAGGCACAGAGACCCAGTACTTC
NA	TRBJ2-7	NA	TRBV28	CASSNQDLTYEQYF	TGTGCCAGCAGTAACCAGGATTTGACCTACGAGCAGTACTTC
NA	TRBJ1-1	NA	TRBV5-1	CASSLVQRAEAFF	TGCGCCAGCAGCTTGGTTCAGAGGGCTGAAGCTTTCTTT
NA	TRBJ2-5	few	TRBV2	CASTRDGQGETQYF	TGTGCCAGCACCAGAGATGGCCAGGGGGAGACCCAGTACTTC
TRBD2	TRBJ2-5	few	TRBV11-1	CASSPGLAGGGQETQYF	TGTGCCAGCAGCCCGGGACTAGCGGGGGGAGGGCAAGAGACCCAGTACTTC
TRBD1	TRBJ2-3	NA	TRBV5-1	CASSWQGASTDTQYF	TGCGCCAGCAGCTGGCAGGGGGCCAGCACAGATACGCAGTATTTT
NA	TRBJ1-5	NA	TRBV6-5	CASSYNAGNNQPQHF	TGTGCCAGCAGTTACAATGCAGGGAACAATCAGCCCCAGCATTTT
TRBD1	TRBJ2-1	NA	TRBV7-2	CASSLQRGQGEGNEQFF	TGTGCCAGCAGCTTACAAAGGGGACAGGGGGAGGGTAATGAGCAGTTCTTC
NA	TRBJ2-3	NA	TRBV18	CASSPAVRTRTDTQYF	TGTGCCAGCTCACCTGCAGTTAGGACTCGCACAGATACGCAGTATTTT
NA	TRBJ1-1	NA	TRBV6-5	CASSYSWDTEAFF	TGTGCCAGCAGTTACTCTTGGGACACTGAAGCTTTCTTT
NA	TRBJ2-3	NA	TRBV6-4	CASSDAPNSPTDTQYF	TGTGCCAGCAGTGACGCCCCTAACTCTCCCACAGATACGCAGTATTTT
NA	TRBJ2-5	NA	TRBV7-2	CASRVNQETQYF	TGTGCCAGCAGAGTAAACCAAGAGACCCAGTACTTC
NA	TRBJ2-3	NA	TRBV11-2	CASSFSGLPGGDTQYF	TGTGCCAGCAGCTTTTCGGGACTCCCCGGGGGAGATACGCAGTATTTT
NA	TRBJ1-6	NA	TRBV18	CASSPLDLYNSPLHF	TGTGCCAGCTCACCACTCGACCTCTATAATTCACCCCTCCACTTT
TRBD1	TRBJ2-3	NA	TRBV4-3	CASSQGQGRHTQYF	TGCGCCAGCAGCCAAGGACAGGGTCGTCATACGCAGTATTTT
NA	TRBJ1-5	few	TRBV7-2	CASSLEGGNQPQHF	TGTGCCAGCAGCCTCGAGGGCGGCAATCAGCCCCAGCATTTT
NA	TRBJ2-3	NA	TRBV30	CAWTMGRITDTQYF	TGTGCCTGGACTATGGGAAGGATCACAGATACGCAGTATTTT
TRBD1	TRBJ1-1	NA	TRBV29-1	CSGTTGEVEAFF	TGCAGCGGAACGACAGGGGAGGTTGAAGCTTTCTTT
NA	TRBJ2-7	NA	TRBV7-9	CASSFSITPGVNEQYF	TGTGCCAGCAGCTTTTCAATCACTCCGGGAGTCAACGAGCAGTACTTC
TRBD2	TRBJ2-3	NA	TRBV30	CAWSPGLAGGGTDTQYF	TGTGCCTGGAGTCCGGGACTAGCGGGAGGGGGCACAGATACGCAGTATTTT
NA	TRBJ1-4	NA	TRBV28	CASRLGEKLFF	TGTGCCAGCAGACTGGGTGAAAAACTGTTTTTT
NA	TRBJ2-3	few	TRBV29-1	CSVAEFTDTQYF	TGCAGCGTTGCCGAATTCACAGATACGCAGTATTTT
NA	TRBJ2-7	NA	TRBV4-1	CASSLQTRYEQYF	TGCGCCAGCAGCCTTCAGACCCGCTACGAGCAGTACTTC
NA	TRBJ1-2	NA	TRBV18	CASSPSLEGEATGGYTF	TGTGCCAGCTCACCATCCCTCGAGGGAGAAGCGACTGGTGGCTACACCTTC
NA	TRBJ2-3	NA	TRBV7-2	CASSLGGADTQYF	TGTGCCAGCAGCTTAGGGGGGGCAGATACGCAGTATTTT
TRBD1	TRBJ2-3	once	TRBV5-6	CASSADRGLTDTQYF	TGTGCCAGCAGCGCGGACAGGGGTCTTACAGATACGCAGTATTTT
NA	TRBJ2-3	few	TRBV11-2	CASSLNMDTQYF	TGTGCCAGCAGCTTAAATATGGATACGCAGTATTTT
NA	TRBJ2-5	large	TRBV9	CASSVSGQETQYF	TGTGCCAGCAGCGTTTCAGGGCAGGAGACCCAGTACTTC
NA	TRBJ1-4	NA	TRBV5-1	CASTRVPNEKLFF	TGCGCCAGTACCAGGGTTCCAAATGAAAAACTGTTTTTT
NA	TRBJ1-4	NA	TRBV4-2	CASSQTAGLGNEKLFF	TGTGCCAGCAGCCAGACCGCCGGGTTGGGTAATGAAAAACTGTTTTTT
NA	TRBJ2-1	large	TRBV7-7	CASSLDRFDEQFF	TGTGCTAGCAGCCTAGATCGTTTTGATGAGCAGTTCTTC
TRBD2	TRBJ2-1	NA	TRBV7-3	CASSLIAGGLAGNEQFF	TGTGCCAGCAGCCTTATAGCCGGTGGACTAGCGGGAAATGAGCAGTTCTTC
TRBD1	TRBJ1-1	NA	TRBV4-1	CASSQDRGKFF	TGCGCCAGCAGCCAAGACAGGGGGAAGTTCTTT
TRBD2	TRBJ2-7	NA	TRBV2	CASRVGLAGGYEQYF	TGTGCCAGCAGAGTGGGACTAGCGGGAGGCTACGAGCAGTACTTC
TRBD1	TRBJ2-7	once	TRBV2	CASKRGQYEQYF	TGTGCCAGCAAAAGGGGGCAGTACGAGCAGTACTTC
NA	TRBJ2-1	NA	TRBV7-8	CASSSTTSVGFSSYNEQFF	TGTGCCAGCAGCTCGACGACGTCCGTCGGTTTCAGCTCCTACAATGAGCAGTTCTTC